These T cell receptor beta chains were read from a single sample in a study of shared clonotypes between healthy human individuals. Repertoires were generated with immunoSEQ multiplex PCR, while TCRdb's copy carries only in-frame clones and drops some. The table lists about 1.1 million clones, around three quarters of them singletons. The sample taken for sequencing was memory CD4+ T cells from PBMCs. These receptors were obtained from a man younger than 35 in good health. Some clones in this sample may be carry-over from other donors' samples. Each CDR3 is given with its conserved first and last residue. The D gene is left open where the match is weak. Expanded clones get a size class; other rows say once, few or many, or leave the size out.

cdr3_nt,cdr3_aa,j_call,clone_size,d_call,v_call
TGCAGCGTTGTTGGACAGTACACCGGGGAGCTGTTTTTT,CSVVGQYTGELFF,TRBJ2-2,-,-,TRBV29-1
TGCGCCAGCAGCTCCGGGACAGCCAACACCGGGGAGCTGTTTTTT,CASSSGTANTGELFF,TRBJ2-2,-,TRBD1,TRBV5-1
TGTGCCAGCTCACCCGACACCTTAGCGTTGAACACCGGGGAGCTGTTTTTT,CASSPDTLALNTGELFF,TRBJ2-2,-,-,TRBV18
TGTGCCAGCAGCAATTTGGGACGACAAAGCTCTGGGGCCAACGTCCTGACTTTC,CASSNLGRQSSGANVLTF,TRBJ2-6,-,-,TRBV27
TGTGCCAGTAGTGTTCAGGGGCGTGAAGCTTTCTTT,CASSVQGREAFF,TRBJ1-1,-,-,TRBV19
TGCGCCAGCAGCCAAGATGTTGAAGATACGCAGTATTTT,CASSQDVEDTQYF,TRBJ2-3,few,-,TRBV4-1
TGTGCCATCAGTGCTGCCTACGGACTAGCGGGAGGGCCAGGGGAGACCCAGTACTTC,CAISAAYGLAGGPGETQYF,TRBJ2-5,-,TRBD2,TRBV10-3
TGTGCCAGCAGCCTCAAATGGGGAGCCTTTATGAACACTGAAGCTTTCTTT,CASSLKWGAFMNTEAFF,TRBJ1-1,-,-,TRBV7-2
TGTGCCAGCTCACCCCAGACGGGACAGAACACTGAAGCTTTCTTT,CASSPQTGQNTEAFF,TRBJ1-1,-,-,TRBV18
TGTGCCAGCAGTCTAAGGGGTGGGGAAGCTTTCTTT,CASSLRGGEAFF,TRBJ1-1,-,-,TRBV28
TGTGCCACCAGCAGAGATCAAGGCCTCAGGGGGACTGAAGCTTTCTTT,CATSRDQGLRGTEAFF,TRBJ1-1,-,TRBD1,TRBV15
TGCGCCAGCAGCCAAGCGGGACTAGCGCTGGAGACCCAGTACTTC,CASSQAGLALETQYF,TRBJ2-5,-,TRBD2,TRBV4-1
TGTGCCAGCAGCCAAACCGGGACAGGACGGACTGAAGCTTTCTTT,CASSQTGTGRTEAFF,TRBJ1-1,-,TRBD1,TRBV5-6
TGTGCCAGCAGCCGCCCGGGATCTGAATCCTACAATGAGCAGTTCTTC,CASSRPGSESYNEQFF,TRBJ2-1,-,-,TRBV14
TGTGCCAGCAGCTTAGGAGGGAGCGTCCTAGGGGAGCAGTACTTC,CASSLGGSVLGEQYF,TRBJ2-7,-,-,TRBV11-3
TGCGCCAGCAGCACCGGGACTAGCGGGAGGAACACCGGGGAGCTGTTTTTT,CASSTGTSGRNTGELFF,TRBJ2-2,-,TRBD2,TRBV5-1
TGTGCCAGCAGCGTAGGTTCCGGAAACTATGGCTACACCTTC,CASSVGSGNYGYTF,TRBJ1-2,-,-,TRBV9
TGCAGCGTTATACCGACAGGGTATCCCCCCTACGAGCAGTACTTC,CSVIPTGYPPYEQYF,TRBJ2-7,-,TRBD1,TRBV29-1
TGTGCCAGCAGTCAGGATGGACAGGGGGCAGATACGCAGTATTTT,CASSQDGQGADTQYF,TRBJ2-3,-,TRBD1,TRBV2
TGTGCCTGGGGGCGGACAGATACGCAGTATTTT,CAWGRTDTQYF,TRBJ2-3,-,-,TRBV30
TGTGCCAGCAGCATCGGACTAGCGGCCCTTTCTAACACAGATACGCAATATTTT,CASSIGLAALSNTDTQYF,TRBJ2-3,-,TRBD2,TRBV5-6
TGTGCCAGCAGTGAAGCGCGCAGGCCCTCTGGAAACACCATATATTTT,CASSEARRPSGNTIYF,TRBJ1-3,-,-,TRBV6-1
TGTGCCAGCAGTGTCCTCACTAATGAAAAACTGTTTTTT,CASSVLTNEKLFF,TRBJ1-4,-,-,TRBV2
TGTGCCAGCAGTTTGACGGGCCGCGTGAGAGACAATCAGCCCCAGCATTTT,CASSLTGRVRDNQPQHF,TRBJ1-5,-,-,TRBV27
TGTGCAAGTCGGGGACAGGGCCTTAGCAATCAGCCCCAGCATTTT,CASRGQGLSNQPQHF,TRBJ1-5,-,-,TRBV12-2
TGTGCCAGCAGCCAAGTGGGCAGGGCGGGCACCGGGGAGCTGTTTTTT,CASSQVGRAGTGELFF,TRBJ2-2,-,-,TRBV4-2
TGTGCCAGCAGCTTAGTAGGGTGGCAGGATGCTTTCTTT,CASSLVGWQDAFF,TRBJ1-1,many,-,TRBV7-2
TGCAGCGTTGTTGGGACCATCAACTGGCTCACAGATACGCAGTATTTT,CSVVGTINWLTDTQYF,TRBJ2-3,-,-,TRBV29-1
TGTGCCAGCAGAGCCCTTGACAGGTCACTTCAGTACTTC,CASRALDRSLQYF,TRBJ2-4,-,-,TRBV5-8
TGTGCCAGCACCGCAGGAAACTATGGCTACACCTTC,CASTAGNYGYTF,TRBJ1-2,-,-,TRBV28
TGTGCCAGCAGTTTTAGGGGACAGTATGGCTACACCTTC,CASSFRGQYGYTF,TRBJ1-2,-,TRBD1,TRBV27
TGTGCCAGCAGCTTAGCTTTGTGGGGTACAAACAATGAGCAGTTCTTC,CASSLALWGTNNEQFF,TRBJ2-1,-,-,TRBV7-2
TGTGCCAGCAGCCAGAGAAGCGGGAGCGACAATGAGCAGTTCTTC,CASSQRSGSDNEQFF,TRBJ2-1,many,TRBD2,TRBV4-2
TGTGCCAGCAGCCCCGGGGGCGGCTATGGCTACACCTTC,CASSPGGGYGYTF,TRBJ1-2,-,-,TRBV6-6
TGTGCCAGCGGGGGCCCGAATGGCAATCAGCCCCAGCATTTT,CASGGPNGNQPQHF,TRBJ1-5,-,-,TRBV28
TGTGCCAGCAGTTACGGGGGAGCCGCGGACACCATATATTTT,CASSYGGAADTIYF,TRBJ1-3,-,-,TRBV6-7
TGTGCCTTAAAGCCCGAAGCGGGAGATGGGTCCTACGAGCAGTACTTC,CALKPEAGDGSYEQYF,TRBJ2-7,few,TRBD2,TRBV6-4
TGTGCCAGCAGCGTAGTAGCGGGAGGCGAGCAGTACTTC,CASSVVAGGEQYF,TRBJ2-7,-,TRBD2,TRBV9
TGCAGCGTTGAATTTGGGGGTAGAGGAAACACCATATATTTT,CSVEFGGRGNTIYF,TRBJ1-3,once,-,TRBV29-1
TGCGCCAGCAGCCGACTGGGACTCCGGGGGACCGGGGAGCTGTTTTTT,CASSRLGLRGTGELFF,TRBJ2-2,-,-,TRBV5-1
TGTGCCAGCAGGAGAGACTACAATGAGCAGTTCTTC,CASRRDYNEQFF,TRBJ2-1,-,-,TRBV2
TGTGCCAGCAGCTCCGGGCCGGGGACAGGGGGTGAGACCCAGTACTTC,CASSSGPGTGGETQYF,TRBJ2-5,-,TRBD1,TRBV7-2
TGCAGCGTTAATATGCAGGCCAGCTACTATGGCTACACCTTC,CSVNMQASYYGYTF,TRBJ1-2,medium-sized,-,TRBV29-1
TGCGCCAGCAGCTTCCCAGACCGTACCTACGAGCAGTACTTC,CASSFPDRTYEQYF,TRBJ2-7,many,-,TRBV5-1
TGTGCCAGCAGTCTGGGGCTAGCGGGGGAAGAGACCCAGTACTTC,CASSLGLAGEETQYF,TRBJ2-5,-,TRBD2,TRBV25-1
TGCGCCAGCAGCTCTAGCGGCCGGGCAGAGACCCAGTACTTC,CASSSSGRAETQYF,TRBJ2-5,-,TRBD2,TRBV4-3
TGTGCCAGCAGCTCCCGGGACAGGGGACCTGGCTACACCTTC,CASSSRDRGPGYTF,TRBJ1-2,-,TRBD1,TRBV7-9
TGCAGCGTTGAAGTGACTAGCGGGACTCACTACAATGAGCAGTTCTTC,CSVEVTSGTHYNEQFF,TRBJ2-1,-,TRBD2,TRBV29-1
TGTGCCAGCTCAGGGACGGGCTCTGGGGCCAACGTCCTGACTTTC,CASSGTGSGANVLTF,TRBJ2-6,few,-,TRBV6-6
TGTGCCAGCAGCTACTCCTCCCACGGGCCCCAAGAGACCCAGTACTTC,CASSYSSHGPQETQYF,TRBJ2-5,few,-,TRBV7-2
TGTGCCAGCAGCGTAGAGTCTGGTCCCACCTACGAGCAGTACTTC,CASSVESGPTYEQYF,TRBJ2-7,-,-,TRBV9
TGCGCCAGCAGCTTGATGGCCTTCCAAGAGACCCAGTACTTC,CASSLMAFQETQYF,TRBJ2-5,-,-,TRBV5-1
TGTGCCAGCAGCCAAGAAGGGGTAAAAGAGACCCAGTACTTC,CASSQEGVKETQYF,TRBJ2-5,-,-,TRBV4-2